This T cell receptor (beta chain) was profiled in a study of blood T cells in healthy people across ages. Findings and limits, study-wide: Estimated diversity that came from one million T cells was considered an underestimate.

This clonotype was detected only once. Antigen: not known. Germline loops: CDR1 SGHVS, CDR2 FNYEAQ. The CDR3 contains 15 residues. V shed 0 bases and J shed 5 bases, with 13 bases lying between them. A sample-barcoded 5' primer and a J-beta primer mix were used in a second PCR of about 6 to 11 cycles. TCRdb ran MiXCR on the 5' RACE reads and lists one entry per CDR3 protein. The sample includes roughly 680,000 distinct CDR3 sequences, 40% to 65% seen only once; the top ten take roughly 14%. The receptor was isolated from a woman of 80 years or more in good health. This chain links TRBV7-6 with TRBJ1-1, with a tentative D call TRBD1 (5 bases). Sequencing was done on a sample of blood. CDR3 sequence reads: CASSLARDYRTEAFF. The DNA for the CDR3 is TGTGCCAGCAGCTTAGCTCGGGACTATCGGACTGAAGCTTTCTTT. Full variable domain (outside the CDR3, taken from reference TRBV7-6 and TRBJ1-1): GAGVSQSPRYKVTKRGQDVALRCDPISGHVSLYWYRQALGQGPEFLTYFNYEAQQDKSGLPNDRFSAERPEGSISTLTIQRTEQRDSAMYRCASSLARDYRTEAFFGQGTRLTVV.